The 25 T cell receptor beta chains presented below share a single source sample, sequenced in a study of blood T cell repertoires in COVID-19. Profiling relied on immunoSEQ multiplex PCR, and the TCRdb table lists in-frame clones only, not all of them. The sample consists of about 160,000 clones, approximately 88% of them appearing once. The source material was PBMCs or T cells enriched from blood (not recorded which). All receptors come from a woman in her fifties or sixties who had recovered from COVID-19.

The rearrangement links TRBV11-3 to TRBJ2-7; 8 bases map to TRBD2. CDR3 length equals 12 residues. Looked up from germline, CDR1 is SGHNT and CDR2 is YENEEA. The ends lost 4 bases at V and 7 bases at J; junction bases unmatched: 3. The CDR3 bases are TGTGCCAGCAGCTCCCGGGGGGGTGAGCAGTACTTC. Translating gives CASSSRGGEQYF.

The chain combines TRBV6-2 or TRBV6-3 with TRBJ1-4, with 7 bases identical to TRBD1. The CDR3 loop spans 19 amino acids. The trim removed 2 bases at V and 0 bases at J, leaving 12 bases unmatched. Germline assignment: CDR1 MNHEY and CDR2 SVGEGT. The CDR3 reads CASSYEPGQQISTNEKLFF. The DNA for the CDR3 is TGTGCCAGCAGTTACGAGCCGGGACAGCAAATATCAACTAATGAAAAACTGTTTTTT.

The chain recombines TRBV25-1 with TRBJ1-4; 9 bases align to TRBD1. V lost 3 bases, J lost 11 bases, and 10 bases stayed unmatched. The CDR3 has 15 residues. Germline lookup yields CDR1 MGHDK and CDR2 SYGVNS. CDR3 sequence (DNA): TGTGCCAGCAGTGATGCCGGGACAGGGTCGGTGAAACTGTTTTTT. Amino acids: CASSDAGTGSVKLFF.

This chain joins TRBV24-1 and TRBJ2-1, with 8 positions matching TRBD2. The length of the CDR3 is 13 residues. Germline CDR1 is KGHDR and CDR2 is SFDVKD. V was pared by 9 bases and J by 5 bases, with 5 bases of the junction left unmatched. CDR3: CATVSGTDNEQFF. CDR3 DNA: TGTGCCACCGTTAGCGGGACCGACAATGAGCAGTTCTTC.

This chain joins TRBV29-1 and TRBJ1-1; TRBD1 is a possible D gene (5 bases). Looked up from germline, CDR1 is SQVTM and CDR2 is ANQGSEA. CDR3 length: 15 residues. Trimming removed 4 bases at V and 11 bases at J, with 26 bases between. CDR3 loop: CSVGVEQVRPGVAFF. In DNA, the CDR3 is TGCAGCGTTGGGGTGGAACAGGTCCGTCCGGGGGTGGCTTTCTTT.

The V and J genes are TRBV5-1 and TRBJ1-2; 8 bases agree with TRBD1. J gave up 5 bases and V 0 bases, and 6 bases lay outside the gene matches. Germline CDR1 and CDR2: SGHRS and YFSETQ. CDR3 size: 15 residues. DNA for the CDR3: TGCGCCAGCAGCTTGGTGGCAGGGGGCGAGTATGGCTACACCTTC. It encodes CASSLVAGGEYGYTF.

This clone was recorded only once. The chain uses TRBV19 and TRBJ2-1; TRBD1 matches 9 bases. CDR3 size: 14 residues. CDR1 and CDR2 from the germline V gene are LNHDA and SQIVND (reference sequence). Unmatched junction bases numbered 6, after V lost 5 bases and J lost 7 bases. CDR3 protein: CASSWGQGGNEQFF. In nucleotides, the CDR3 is TGTGCCAGTAGTTGGGGACAGGGAGGTAATGAGCAGTTCTTC.

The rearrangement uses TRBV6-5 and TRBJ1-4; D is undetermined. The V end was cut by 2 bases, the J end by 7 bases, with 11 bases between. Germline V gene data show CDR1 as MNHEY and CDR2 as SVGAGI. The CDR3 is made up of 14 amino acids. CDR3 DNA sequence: TGTGCCAGCAGTTACGCGAGGGAGGGTGAAAAACTGTTTTTT. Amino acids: CASSYAREGEKLFF.

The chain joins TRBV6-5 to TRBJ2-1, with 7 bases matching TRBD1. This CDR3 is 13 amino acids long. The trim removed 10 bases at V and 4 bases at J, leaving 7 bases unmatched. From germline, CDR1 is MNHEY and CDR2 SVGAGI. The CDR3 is CATQGDTYNEQFF. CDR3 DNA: TGTGCCACCCAGGGGGACACATACAATGAGCAGTTCTTC.

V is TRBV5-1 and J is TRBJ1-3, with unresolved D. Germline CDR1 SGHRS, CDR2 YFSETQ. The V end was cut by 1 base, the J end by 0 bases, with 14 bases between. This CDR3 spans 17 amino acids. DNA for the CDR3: TGCGCCAGCAGCTTGTTGTCCCCGTTTAGCTCTGGAAACACCATATATTTT. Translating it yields CASSLLSPFSSGNTIYF.

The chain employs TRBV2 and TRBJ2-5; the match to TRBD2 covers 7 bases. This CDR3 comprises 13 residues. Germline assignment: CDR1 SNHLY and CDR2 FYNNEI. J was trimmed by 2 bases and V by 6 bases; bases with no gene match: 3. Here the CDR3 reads CASRAGVQETQYF. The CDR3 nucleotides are TGTGCCAGCAGGGCGGGGGTTCAAGAGACCCAGTACTTC.

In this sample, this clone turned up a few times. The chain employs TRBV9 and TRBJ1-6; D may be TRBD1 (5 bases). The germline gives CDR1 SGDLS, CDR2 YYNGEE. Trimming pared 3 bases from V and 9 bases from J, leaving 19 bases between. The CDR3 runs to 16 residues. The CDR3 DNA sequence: TGTGCCAGCAGCGCGCAATCCCTGCTGGGGGGTTCACCCCTCCACTTT. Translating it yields CASSAQSLLGGSPLHF.

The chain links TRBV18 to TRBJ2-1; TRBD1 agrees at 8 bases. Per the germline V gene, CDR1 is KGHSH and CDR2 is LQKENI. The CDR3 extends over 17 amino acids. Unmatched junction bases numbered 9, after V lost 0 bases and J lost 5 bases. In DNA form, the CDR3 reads TGTGCCAGCTCACCACCGACCCAGGGGGCGCGGAACAATGAGCAGTTCTTC. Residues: CASSPPTQGARNNEQFF.

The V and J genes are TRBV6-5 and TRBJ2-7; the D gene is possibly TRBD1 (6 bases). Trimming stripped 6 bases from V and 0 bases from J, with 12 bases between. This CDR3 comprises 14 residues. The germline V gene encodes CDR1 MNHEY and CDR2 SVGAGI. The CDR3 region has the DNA TGTGCCAGCAGGAGGACAGCGGACTCCTACGAGCAGTACTTC. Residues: CASRRTADSYEQYF.

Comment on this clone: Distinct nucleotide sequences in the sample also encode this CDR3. The CDR3 nucleotides are TGTGCCAGTAGTAGAGGGACAGGGAGAAATCAGCCCCAGCATTTT. Its protein is CASSRGTGRNQPQHF. The chain carries TRBV19 and TRBJ1-5; TRBD1 agrees at 9 bases. J lost 4 bases, V lost 4 bases, and 5 bases had no gene match. The length of the CDR3 is 15 residues. Germline CDR1 LNHDA, CDR2 SQIVND (reference sequence).

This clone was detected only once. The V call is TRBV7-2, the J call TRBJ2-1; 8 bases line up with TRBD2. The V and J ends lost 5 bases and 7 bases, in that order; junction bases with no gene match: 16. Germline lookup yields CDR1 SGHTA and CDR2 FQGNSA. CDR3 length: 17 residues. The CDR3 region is CASSPSGGVIRRNEQFF. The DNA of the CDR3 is TGTGCCAGCAGCCCCTCGGGGGGGGTCATCCGCAGGAATGAGCAGTTCTTC.

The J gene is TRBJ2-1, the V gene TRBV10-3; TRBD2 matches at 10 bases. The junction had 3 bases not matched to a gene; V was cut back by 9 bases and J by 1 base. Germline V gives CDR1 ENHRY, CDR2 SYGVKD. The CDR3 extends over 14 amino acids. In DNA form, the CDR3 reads TGTGCCATGAGTAGCGGGGGGTCCTACAATGAGCAGTTCTTC. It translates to CAMSSGGSYNEQFF.

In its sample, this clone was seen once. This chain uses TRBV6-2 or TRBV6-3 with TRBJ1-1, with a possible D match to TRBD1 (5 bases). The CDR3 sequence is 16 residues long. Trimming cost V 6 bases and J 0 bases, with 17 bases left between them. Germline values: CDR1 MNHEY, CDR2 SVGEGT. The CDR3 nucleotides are TGTGCCAGCAGCCTATCGACAGACCCCATGAACACTGAAGCTTTCTTT. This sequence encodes CASSLSTDPMNTEAFF.

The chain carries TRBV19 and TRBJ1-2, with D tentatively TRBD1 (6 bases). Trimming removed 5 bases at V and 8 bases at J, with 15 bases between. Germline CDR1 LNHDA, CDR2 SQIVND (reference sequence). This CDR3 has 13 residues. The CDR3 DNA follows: TGTGCCAGTAGTCTCAGGGGTAGAGAAGGCTACACCTTC. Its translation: CASSLRGREGYTF.

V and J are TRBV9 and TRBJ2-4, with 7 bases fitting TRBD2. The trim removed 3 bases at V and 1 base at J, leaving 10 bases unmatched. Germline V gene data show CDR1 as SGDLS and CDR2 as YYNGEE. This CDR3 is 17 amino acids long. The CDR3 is CASSASVSRGAKNIQYF. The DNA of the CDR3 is TGTGCCAGCAGCGCCTCGGTCTCGCGGGGGGCCAAAAACATTCAGTACTTC.

The CDR3 reads CASSRAGAYNEQFF. CDR3 coding DNA: TGTGCCAGCAGTCGGGCAGGGGCCTACAATGAGCAGTTCTTC. This rearrangement joins TRBV6-5 to TRBJ2-1, with a tentative D call TRBD1 (6 bases). From germline, CDR1 is MNHEY and CDR2 SVGAGI. The CDR3 runs 14 residues. V lost 5 bases and J lost 2, with 10 bases in between.

The CDR3 loop reads CASSIDLRQNTEAFF. DNA for the CDR3: TGTGCCAGTAGTATAGATCTCCGACAGAACACTGAAGCTTTCTTT. The J gene is TRBJ1-1, the V gene TRBV19; D is uncertain. Per the germline V gene, CDR1 is LNHDA and CDR2 is SQIVND (reference sequence). The CDR3 has 15 residues. V was pared by 0 bases and J by 1 base, with 9 bases between.

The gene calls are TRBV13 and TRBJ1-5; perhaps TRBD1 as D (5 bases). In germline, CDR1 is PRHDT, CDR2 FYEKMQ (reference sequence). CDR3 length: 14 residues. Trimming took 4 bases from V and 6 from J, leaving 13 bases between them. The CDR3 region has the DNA TGTGCCAGCAGCTCCGGAGGGGATCCTCAGCCCCAGCATTTT. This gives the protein CASSSGGDPQPQHF.

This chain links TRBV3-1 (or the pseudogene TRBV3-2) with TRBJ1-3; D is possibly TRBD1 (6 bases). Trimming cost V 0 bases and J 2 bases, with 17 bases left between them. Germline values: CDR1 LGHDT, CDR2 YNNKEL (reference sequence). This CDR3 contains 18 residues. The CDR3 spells CASSQDDRGGRTGNTIYF. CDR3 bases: TGTGCCAGCAGCCAAGATGATCGGGGGGGGCGGACTGGAAACACCATATATTTT.

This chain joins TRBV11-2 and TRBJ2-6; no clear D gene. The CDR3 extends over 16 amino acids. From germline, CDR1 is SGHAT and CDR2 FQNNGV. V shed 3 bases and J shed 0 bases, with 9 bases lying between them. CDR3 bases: TGTGCCAGCAGCTTTCAACCACTCTCTGGGGCCAACGTCCTGACTTTC. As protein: CASSFQPLSGANVLTF. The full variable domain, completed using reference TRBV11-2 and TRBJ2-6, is EAGVAQSPRYKIIEKRQSVAFWCNPISGHATLYWYQQILGQGPKLLIQFQNNGVVDDSQLPKDRFSAERLKGVDSTLKIQPAKLEDSAVYLCASSFQPLSGANVLTFGAGSRLTVL.